Following are 14 T cell receptor beta chains from one sample sequenced in a study of cytomegalovirus exposure and HLA in healthy donors. Use of 60 Vbeta and 13 Jbeta primers characterized the PCR. Some clones are missing from TCRdb's copy, which holds only in-frame ones; the method was immunoSEQ multiplex PCR. This sample has 85,000 to 100,000 clones; about three quarters occur once, and the top ten carry roughly 8.8%. Sequencing was performed on PBMCs. All receptors derive from a human donor in good health.

The chain uses TRBV10-3 and TRBJ1-4; a possible D gene is TRBD1 (6 bases). The CDR3 totals 13 residues. Germline V gene lookup returns CDR1 ENHRY and CDR2 SYGVKD. V lost 6 bases and J lost 7, with 12 bases in between. This chain's CDR3 is CAIRPQGSEKLFF. The CDR3 coding sequence is TGTGCCATCAGGCCACAGGGAAGTGAAAAACTGTTTTTT.

V and J are TRBV5-1 and TRBJ2-3; 9 nucleotides line up with TRBD2. V lost 0 bases and J lost 4; bases outside the gene matches: 3. The germline V gene encodes CDR1 SGHRS and CDR2 YFSETQ. CDR3 length: 15 residues. CDR3 protein: CASSLGIAGADTQYF. The CDR3 DNA is TGCGCCAGCAGCTTGGGTATAGCGGGGGCAGATACGCAGTATTTT.

The chain links TRBV6-1 to TRBJ2-2, with D tentatively TRBD1 (6 bases). This CDR3 is 12 amino acids long. Trimming took 10 bases from V and 1 from J, leaving 7 bases between them. Germline lookup yields CDR1 MNHNS and CDR2 SASEGT. CDR3 loop: CATGQNTGELFF. In DNA, the CDR3 is TGTGCCACGGGACAGAACACCGGGGAGCTGTTTTTT.

The J gene is TRBJ1-2, the V gene TRBV5-5; 7 bases match TRBD1. The CDR3 runs to 13 residues. Germline lookup yields CDR1 SGHKS and CDR2 YYEKEE (reference sequence). The J segment lost 8 bases and the V segment lost 0 bases, leaving 4 bases of the junction unmatched. The CDR3 here is CASSLGQGVGYTF. For the CDR3, the DNA is TGTGCCAGCAGCTTGGGTCAGGGGGTCGGCTACACCTTC.

This clone has more than one count but fewer than ten. This chain connects TRBV28 to TRBJ2-5, with D perhaps TRBD2 (7 bases). Germline CDR1 and CDR2: MDHEN and SYDVKM. Trimming removed 10 bases from V and 5 bases from J, with 23 bases in between. CDR3 length: 15 residues. The chain's CDR3 is CATKHDGGRMETQYF. CDR3 nucleotides: TGTGCCACCAAGCACGACGGGGGGCGTATGGAGACCCAGTACTTC.

The table lists this clone with a few counts. V gene TRBV29-1 combines with J gene TRBJ1-1; no firm D call. V shed 5 bases and J shed 0 bases, with 10 bases lying between them. The CDR3 totals 13 residues. Germline V lookup: CDR1 SQVTM, CDR2 ANQGSEA. The CDR3, as DNA: TGCAGCGTTTCGAGGGATATGAACACTGAAGCTTTCTTT. It specifies CSVSRDMNTEAFF.

The rearrangement links TRBV7-8 to TRBJ2-1, with TRBD2 identical over 9 bases. Germline CDR1 reads SGHVS; CDR2 reads FQNEAQ. The CDR3 consists of 15 residues. V trimming: 5 bases; J trimming: 8 bases; junction bases outside the gene matches: 10. CDR3 nucleotides: TGTGCCAGCAGCCCCCCGGGCGGGAGGGACGATGAGCAGTTCTTC. Translation: CASSPPGGRDDEQFF.

The rearrangement uses TRBV5-5 and TRBJ1-2; no clear D gene. CDR3 size: 13 residues. From germline, CDR1 is SGHKS and CDR2 YYEKEE (reference sequence). V lost 0 bases and J lost 8, with 11 bases in between. The DNA of the CDR3 is TGTGCCAGCAGCTTGGGGGGAGGCAGCGGCTACACCTTC. As protein: CASSLGGGSGYTF.

V is TRBV29-1 and J is TRBJ1-1; D remains unclear. Germline CDR1 is SQVTM and CDR2 is ANQGSEA. This CDR3 contains 12 residues. V was shortened by 8 bases and J by 5 bases, with 15 bases between the two germline ends. CDR3 sequence reads: CSYRDIGTEAFF. The DNA of the CDR3 is TGCAGCTACCGGGATATCGGGACTGAAGCTTTCTTT.

The J gene is TRBJ1-6, the V gene TRBV7-8; 10 bases are shared with TRBD1. J gave up 10 bases and V 8 bases, and 11 bases lay outside the gene matches. This CDR3 region has 15 residues. CDR1 is SGHVS, CDR2 FQNEAQ, per germline. The CDR3: CASAPRGQGVSPLHF. The DNA for the CDR3 is TGTGCCAGCGCGCCGCGCGGACAGGGGGTATCACCCCTCCACTTT.

This chain joins TRBV13 and TRBJ1-1; unclear D gene. The length of the CDR3 is 15 residues. The germline CDR1 and CDR2 sequences are PRHDT and FYEKMQ (reference sequence). Trimming took 1 base from V and 1 from J, leaving 10 bases between them. CDR3 region: CASSLALAGNTEAFF. The CDR3 DNA reads TGTGCCAGCAGCTTAGCGCTTGCGGGGAACACTGAAGCTTTCTTT.

The chain couples TRBV7-9 to TRBJ2-3, with TRBD2 matching over 9 bases. The CDR3 spans 14 residues. Trimming removed 2 bases from V and 6 bases from J; junction bases left unmatched: 3. Per the germline V gene, CDR1 is SEHNR and CDR2 is FQNEAQ (reference sequence). CDR3 protein: CASSLRRGGDTQYF. The CDR3 bases are TGTGCCAGCAGCTTAAGGCGGGGGGGTGATACGCAGTATTTT.

The chain combines TRBV27 with TRBJ2-3, with 10 bases identical to TRBD1. V lost 7 bases to trimming and J lost 5 bases; unmatched junction nucleotides: 9. Germline CDR1 reads MNHEY; CDR2 reads SMNVEV (reference sequence). The CDR3 has 15 residues. CDR3 sequence: CASNPGTGDGDTQYF. The DNA for the CDR3 is TGTGCCAGCAACCCCGGGACAGGGGACGGAGATACGCAGTATTTT.

A remark on this clone: Its ends do not fully match the called genes, so a read error is possible. This chain links TRBV27 with TRBJ1-2; D remains ambiguous. CDR3 length: 20 amino acids. Germline CDR1 is MNHEY and CDR2 is SMNVEV (reference sequence). In nucleotides, the CDR3 is TGTGCCAGCAGTTTATTTGGCGGCGCCGGGGTTGGTCACAACGTCTATGGCCACACCTTC. It specifies CASSLFGGAGVGHNVYGHTF.